This T cell receptor beta chain originates from a study of cytomegalovirus exposure and HLA in healthy donors. Turning to this clone: Its cognate antigen is unknown.

Trimming took 3 bases from V and 3 from J; bases not matched to a gene: 10. CDR1 and CDR2 (germline): MDHEN, SYDVKM. This CDR3 comprises 17 residues. The PCR contained 60 Vbeta and 13 Jbeta primers. The data were produced by immunoSEQ multiplex PCR, yet TCRdb's version contains in-frame clones alone and is incomplete. The sample consists of tens of thousands of clones, over 75% of them appearing once. Study-level results: In all likelihood, a cluster of highly shared sequence variants was a sequencing artifact.

The TCR comes from a man between 45 and 60 years old in good health and CMV-seronegative. What was sequenced was PBMCs. The chain employs TRBV28 and TRBJ1-4; the match to TRBD1 covers 7 bases. CDR3 in amino acids: CASSFNPGGVSNEKLFF. The CDR3 DNA is TGTGCCAGCAGTTTTAACCCAGGGGGAGTATCTAATGAAAAACTGTTTTTT.